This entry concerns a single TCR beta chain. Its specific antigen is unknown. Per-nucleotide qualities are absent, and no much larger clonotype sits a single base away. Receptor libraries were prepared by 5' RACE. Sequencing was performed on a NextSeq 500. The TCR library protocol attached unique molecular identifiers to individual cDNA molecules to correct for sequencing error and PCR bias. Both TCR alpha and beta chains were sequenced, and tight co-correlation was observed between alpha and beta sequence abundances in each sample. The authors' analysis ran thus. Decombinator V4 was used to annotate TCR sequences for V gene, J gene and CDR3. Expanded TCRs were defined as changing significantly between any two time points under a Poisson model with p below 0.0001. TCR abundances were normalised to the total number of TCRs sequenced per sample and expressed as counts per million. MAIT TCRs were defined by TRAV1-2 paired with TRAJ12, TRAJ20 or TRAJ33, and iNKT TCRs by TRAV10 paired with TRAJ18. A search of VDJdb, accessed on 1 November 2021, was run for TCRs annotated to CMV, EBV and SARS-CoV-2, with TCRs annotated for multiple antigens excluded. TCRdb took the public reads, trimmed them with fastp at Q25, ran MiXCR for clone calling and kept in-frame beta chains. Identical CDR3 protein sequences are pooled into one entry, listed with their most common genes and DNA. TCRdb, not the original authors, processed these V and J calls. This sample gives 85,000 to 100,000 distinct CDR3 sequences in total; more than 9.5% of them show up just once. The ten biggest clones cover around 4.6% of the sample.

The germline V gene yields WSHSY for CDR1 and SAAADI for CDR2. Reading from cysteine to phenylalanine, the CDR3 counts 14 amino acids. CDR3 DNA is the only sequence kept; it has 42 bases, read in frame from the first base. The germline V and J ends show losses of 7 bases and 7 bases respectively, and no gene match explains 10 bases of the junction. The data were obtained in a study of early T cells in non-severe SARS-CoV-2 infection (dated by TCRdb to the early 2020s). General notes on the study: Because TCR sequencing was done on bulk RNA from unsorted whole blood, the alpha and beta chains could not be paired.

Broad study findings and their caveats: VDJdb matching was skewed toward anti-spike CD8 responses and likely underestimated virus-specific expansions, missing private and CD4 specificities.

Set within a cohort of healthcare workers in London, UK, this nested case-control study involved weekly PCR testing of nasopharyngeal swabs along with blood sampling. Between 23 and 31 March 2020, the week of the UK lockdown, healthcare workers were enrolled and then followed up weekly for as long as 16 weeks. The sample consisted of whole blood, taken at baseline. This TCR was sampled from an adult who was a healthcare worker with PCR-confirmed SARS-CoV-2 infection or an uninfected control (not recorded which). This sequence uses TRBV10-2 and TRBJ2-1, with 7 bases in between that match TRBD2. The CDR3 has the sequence CASTRQRDGNEQFF. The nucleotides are TGCGCCAGCACAAGGCAGCGGGACGGTAATGAGCAGTTCTTC.